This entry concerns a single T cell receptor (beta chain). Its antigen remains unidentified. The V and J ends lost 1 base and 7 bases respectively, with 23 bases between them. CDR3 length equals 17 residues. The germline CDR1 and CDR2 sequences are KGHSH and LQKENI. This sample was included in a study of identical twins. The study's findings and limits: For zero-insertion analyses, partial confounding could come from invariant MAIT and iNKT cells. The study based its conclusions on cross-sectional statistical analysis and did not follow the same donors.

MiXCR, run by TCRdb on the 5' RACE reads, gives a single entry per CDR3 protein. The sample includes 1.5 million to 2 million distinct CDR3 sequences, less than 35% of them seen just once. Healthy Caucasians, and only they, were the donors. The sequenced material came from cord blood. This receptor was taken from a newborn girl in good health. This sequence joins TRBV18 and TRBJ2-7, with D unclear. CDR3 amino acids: CASSPQKQRLSYNEQYF. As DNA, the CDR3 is TGTGCCAGCTCACCACAGAAACAGCGCTTATCCTACAATGAGCAGTACTTC.